The next 28 T cell receptor beta chains were all read from a single sample in a study of OX40 agonist ivuxolimab in advanced cancers. Generated by immunoSEQ multiplex PCR, the TCRdb table keeps only in-frame clones and is missing some. The top ten clones hold more than 20% of a sample with around 27,000 clones, less than 95% of them seen once. Sample: CD4+ or CD8+ T cells sorted from blood, taken in a trial of the OX40 agonist ivuxolimab. These receptors all come from an adult with an advanced solid tumor such as melanoma, head and neck, liver or kidney cancer.

This chain uses TRBV29-1 with TRBJ2-3; 9 positions agree with TRBD2. Germline assignment: CDR1 SQVTM and CDR2 ANQGSEA. J lost 0 bases, V lost 1 base, and 2 bases had no gene match. The CDR3 contains 15 residues. Written as DNA, the CDR3 is TGCAGCGTTGAAGGGACTAGCGTTAGCACAGATACGCAGTATTTT. This gives the protein CSVEGTSVSTDTQYF.

The gene calls are TRBV7-6 and TRBJ2-2; D unresolved. Deletions cut 5 bases from V and 6 bases from J, with 13 bases between. From germline, CDR1 is SGHVS and CDR2 FNYEAQ. The length of the CDR3 is 14 residues. CDR3: CASSPDLISGELFF. CDR3 bases: TGTGCCAGCAGCCCCGACTTAATATCCGGGGAGCTGTTTTTT.

Turning to this clone: Sequence at one end of the junction differs from germline and may be a read error. CDR3 residues: CASSYSGFQGTQYF. CDR3 bases: TGTGCCAGCAGTTACTCCGGGTTTCAAGGGACCCAGTACTTC. The chain links TRBV6-5 to TRBJ2-5; D unresolved. Per germline, CDR1 MNHEY and CDR2 SVGAGI. The CDR3 consists of 14 residues.

This chain uses TRBV28 with TRBJ2-1; D ambiguous. This CDR3 spans 14 amino acids. The V end lost 5 bases, the J end lost 0 bases, and 8 bases lay between the germline ends. Germline CDR1 MDHEN, CDR2 SYDVKM. The CDR3 coding sequence is TGTGCCAGCAGTGGGGTAGGCTCCTACAATGAGCAGTTCTTC. Protein sequence: CASSGVGSYNEQFF. The variable domain in full, completed from reference TRBV28 and TRBJ2-1, reads DVKVTQSSRYLVKRTGEKVFLECVQDMDHENMFWYRQDPGLGLRLIYFSYDVKMKEKGDIPEGYSVSREKKERFSLILESASTNQTSMYLCASSGVGSYNEQFFGPGTRLTVL.

The CDR3 sequence is CAWLSGRTYNEQFF. DNA of the CDR3: TGTGCCTGGTTGAGCGGGAGGACTTACAATGAGCAGTTCTTC. The V and J genes are TRBV30 and TRBJ2-1; the match to TRBD2 covers 9 bases. V lost 5 bases and J lost 4; bases outside the gene matches: 6. Germline CDR1 and CDR2: GTSNPN and SVGIG (reference sequence). This CDR3 is built from 14 residues.

V is TRBV5-6 and J is TRBJ1-5; D uncertain. V lost 1 base and J lost 0, with 8 bases in between. This CDR3 spans 15 amino acids. Germline values: CDR1 SGHDT, CDR2 YYEEEE. As DNA, the CDR3 is TGTGCCAGCAGCTTGTGGGGATTTAGCAATCAGCCCCAGCATTTT. This translates into CASSLWGFSNQPQHF. Complete variable domain (other parts from reference TRBV5-6 and TRBJ1-5): DAGVTQSPTHLIKTRGQQVTLRCSPKSGHDTVSWYQQALGQGPQFIFQYYEEEERQRGNFPDRFSGHQFPNYSSELNVNALLLGDSALYLCASSLWGFSNQPQHFGDGTRLSIL.

V gene TRBV19 combines with J gene TRBJ2-7, with 7 bases aligning to TRBD1. The CDR3 has 16 residues. With 6 bases clipped from V and 2 bases from J, the junction kept 13 bases outside the gene matches. Germline V gene data show CDR1 as LNHDA and CDR2 as SQIVND (reference sequence). CDR3 nucleotides: TGTGCCAGTAGCATTACTAACAGGGGACCAGCCTACGAGCAGTACTTC. Translation: CASSITNRGPAYEQYF.

The chain links TRBV9 to TRBJ1-4, with 8 bases lining up with TRBD1. Germline CDR1 SGDLS, CDR2 YYNGEE. Germline trimming cut 4 bases from V and 8 bases from J; bases unmatched to any gene: 7. The length of the CDR3 is 14 residues. This chain's CDR3 is CASSFGQGDEKLFF. For the CDR3, the DNA is TGTGCCAGCAGCTTCGGACAGGGTGACGAAAAACTGTTTTTT.

The chain has TRBV27 and TRBJ2-2, with TRBD2 matching over 16 bases. This CDR3 is built from 17 residues. The V gene end was trimmed by 4 bases and the J gene end by 6 bases; junction bases not matched to a gene: 5. Germline CDR1 MNHEY, CDR2 SMNVEV (reference sequence). The CDR3 DNA reads as TGTGCCAGCAGTTCCCCGGGACTAGCGGGAGGGCCCGGGGAGCTGTTTTTT. It is translated as CASSSPGLAGGPGELFF.

This clone was found once. Distinct nucleotide sequences in the sample also encode this CDR3. V is TRBV4-1 and J is TRBJ2-7; TRBD2 is a possible D gene (6 bases). Trimming removed 1 base from V and 4 bases from J, with 14 bases in between. In germline, CDR1 is MGHRA, CDR2 YSYEKL. The CDR3 runs 15 residues. The CDR3: CASSQAGGPPYEQYF. The CDR3 DNA is TGCGCCAGCAGCCAAGCCGGGGGACCTCCTTACGAGCAGTACTTC.

The CDR3 here is CASSQGQVPTITDYNEQFF. In DNA, the CDR3 is TGCGCCAGCAGCCAAGGACAGGTCCCCACCATTACGGATTACAATGAGCAGTTCTTC. The chain uses TRBV4-1 and TRBJ2-1; possible D gene TRBD1, 6 bases. V lost 1 base to trimming and J lost 4 bases, with 23 bases between them. Looked up from germline, CDR1 is MGHRA and CDR2 is YSYEKL. CDR3 length: 19 residues.

The chain links TRBV10-3 to TRBJ2-3; 15 nucleotides line up with TRBD2. Germline V lookup: CDR1 ENHRY, CDR2 SYGVKD. V dropped 2 bases and J dropped 4; count of bases not matched to a gene: 4. This CDR3 has 17 amino acids. This chain's CDR3 is CAISEGGLAGGSDTQYF. The CDR3 DNA sequence: TGTGCCATCAGTGAGGGGGGACTAGCGGGAGGCTCAGATACGCAGTATTTT.

This clone is termed medium-sized. The chain joins TRBV4-1 to TRBJ2-4, with unresolved D. CDR1 and CDR2 from the germline V gene are MGHRA and YSYEKL. This CDR3 spans 16 amino acids. The V end was cut by 1 base, the J end by 3 bases, with 13 bases between. This chain's CDR3 is CASSQAGGSVKNIQYF. The CDR3 nucleotides read TGCGCCAGCAGCCAAGCGGGTGGCAGCGTCAAAAACATTCAGTACTTC.

CDR3 residues: CASSLERGSVYGYTF. CDR3 bases: TGTGCCAGCAGCTTGGAAAGGGGGTCGGTCTATGGCTACACCTTC. V and J are TRBV5-5 and TRBJ1-2; a possible D gene is TRBD1 (6 bases). Looked up from germline, CDR1 is SGHKS and CDR2 is YYEKEE (reference sequence). The CDR3 has 15 residues. V was trimmed by 0 bases and J by 4 bases, leaving 13 bases between them.

V is TRBV7-6 and J is TRBJ2-1, with D tentatively TRBD1 (6 bases). CDR3 length: 16 residues. Germline V gives CDR1 SGHVS, CDR2 FNYEAQ. Trimming shortened V by 5 bases and J by 1 base, and 15 bases separated the two germline ends. The DNA of the CDR3 is TGTGCCAGCAGCCGAGGGGGTGTGCGGTCCTACAATGAGCAGTTCTTC. Residues: CASSRGGVRSYNEQFF.

This clone was observed once. The rearrangement joins TRBV7-2 to TRBJ2-3; the match to TRBD2 covers 8 bases. Germline CDR1 is SGHTA and CDR2 is FQGNSA. With 5 bases clipped from V and 2 bases from J, the junction kept 9 bases outside the gene matches. CDR3 length equals 16 residues. The CDR3, as DNA: TGTGCCAGCAGCCCAGTGGGTAGCGGGAACACAGATACGCAGTATTTT. Translated: CASSPVGSGNTDTQYF.

The chain combines TRBV5-6 with TRBJ1-2; TRBD1 matches at 7 bases. The CDR3 sequence is 18 residues long. J was trimmed by 0 bases and V by 4 bases; bases with no gene match: 15. Germline CDR1 SGHDT, CDR2 YYEEEE. The CDR3 DNA is TGTGCCAGCAGCATGCTGAATCCGACAGGGAGCCCTAACTATGGCTACACCTTC. It encodes CASSMLNPTGSPNYGYTF.

This rearrangement joins TRBV29-1 to TRBJ2-3, with D possibly being TRBD1 or TRBD2 (5 bases each). This CDR3 spans 15 amino acids. V was clipped by 4 bases and J by 4 bases, with 18 bases between them. The germline V gene has CDR1 SQVTM and CDR2 ANQGSEA. CDR3 DNA sequence: TGCAGCGTTGTGAGGGCAGGGATGCCTCCAGATACGCAGTATTTT. Protein sequence: CSVVRAGMPPDTQYF.

This chain connects TRBV5-6 to TRBJ2-3, with D possibly called TRBD1 or TRBD2 (5 bases each). V was pared by 4 bases and J by 1 base, with 7 bases between. CDR1 and CDR2 (germline): SGHDT, YYEEEE. This CDR3 region has 13 residues. The CDR3 spells CASSPGRTDTQYF. The CDR3 DNA reads as TGTGCCAGCAGCCCGGGACGCACAGATACGCAGTATTTT. Full variable domain (remainder filled in from reference TRBV5-6 and TRBJ2-3): DAGVTQSPTHLIKTRGQQVTLRCSPKSGHDTVSWYQQALGQGPQFIFQYYEEEERQRGNFPDRFSGHQFPNYSSELNVNALLLGDSALYLCASSPGRTDTQYFGPGTRLTVL.

The V call is TRBV2, the J call TRBJ2-1; unclear D gene. V shed 5 bases and J shed 6 bases, with 17 bases lying between them. CDR1 SNHLY and CDR2 FYNNEI come from the germline V gene. This CDR3 has 15 residues. The CDR3 here is CASSSAPMDPNEQFF. The CDR3 DNA reads as TGTGCCAGCAGTTCCGCACCCATGGACCCCAATGAGCAGTTCTTC.

This clone was counted a single time. This sequence joins TRBV6-5 and TRBJ2-1; D call uncertain. This CDR3 is built from 12 residues. Trimming stripped 9 bases from V and 4 bases from J, with 10 bases between. Germline CDR1 is MNHEY and CDR2 is SVGAGI. The CDR3 spells CASSVGYNEQFF. The DNA of the CDR3 is TGTGCCAGTTCCGTGGGTTACAATGAGCAGTTCTTC.

The genes are TRBV30 and TRBJ1-5; no definite D call. The V gene's germline CDR1 is GTSNPN and CDR2 SVGIG (reference sequence). The CDR3 extends over 15 amino acids. Trimming removed 0 bases from V and 3 bases from J, with 12 bases in between. The DNA for the CDR3 is TGTGCCTGGAGTGTATACGGATATACCAATCAGCCCCAGCATTTT. Translation gives CAWSVYGYTNQPQHF.

The chain links TRBV6-5 to TRBJ2-7, with D tentatively TRBD2 (6 bases). Germline CDR1 and CDR2: MNHEY and SVGAGI. The V end lost 4 bases, the J end lost 3 bases, and 10 bases lay between the germline ends. The CDR3 spans 13 residues. CDR3 bases: TGTGCCAGCAGTTCGGAGGGCCGCTACGAGCAGTACTTC. It yields the protein CASSSEGRYEQYF.

The table lists this clone with a few counts. This chain joins TRBV5-8 and TRBJ1-5; D is unclear. The CDR3 loop spans 15 amino acids. Per germline, CDR1 SGHTS and CDR2 YDEGEE. V gave up 1 base and J gave up 1 base, with 9 bases separating them. CDR3 region: CASSLYGGSNQPQHF. The CDR3 DNA reads TGTGCCAGCAGCTTGTACGGAGGGAGCAATCAGCCCCAGCATTTT.

The J gene is TRBJ2-7, the V gene TRBV9; D may be TRBD2 (7 bases). Germline CDR1 and CDR2: SGDLS and YYNGEE. The V end lost 0 bases, the J end lost 0 bases, and 13 bases lay between the germline ends. The CDR3 has 16 amino acids. CDR3 residues: CASSVGAGDYSYEQYF. In DNA form, the CDR3 reads TGTGCCAGCAGCGTAGGGGCAGGGGACTACTCCTACGAGCAGTACTTC. The variable domain in full, completed from reference TRBV9 and TRBJ2-7, reads DSGVTQTPKHLITATGQRVTLRCSPRSGDLSVYWYQQSLDQGLQFLIQYYNGEERAKGNILERFSAQQFPDLHSELNLSSLELGDSALYFCASSVGAGDYSYEQYFGPGTRLTVT.

The DNA of the CDR3 is TGTGCCAGCAGCCAGTTAGCGGGAGTCTACAATGAGCAGTTCTTC. The encoded protein is CASSQLAGVYNEQFF. The V gene is TRBV14, the J gene TRBJ2-1, with 9 bases that match TRBD2. The CDR3 totals 15 residues. Trimming removed 3 bases from V and 3 bases from J; junction bases left unmatched: 3. CDR1 SGHDN and CDR2 FVKESK come from the germline V gene.

The V and J genes are TRBV19 and TRBJ1-1; 7 bases map to TRBD1. Losses at the gene ends were 5 bases for V and 6 bases for J; bases not matched to a gene: 3. The CDR3 is 12 residues long. From germline, CDR1 is LNHDA and CDR2 SQIVND (reference sequence). CDR3 sequence: CASSPGQAEAFF. The CDR3 DNA sequence: TGTGCCAGTAGTCCCGGACAGGCTGAAGCTTTCTTT.

The chain recombines TRBV9 with TRBJ2-3, with D perhaps TRBD2 (5 bases). The germline gives CDR1 SGDLS, CDR2 YYNGEE. Deletions cut 4 bases from V and 4 bases from J, with 13 bases between. The length of the CDR3 is 14 residues. CDR3 coding DNA: TGTGCCAGCAGCCGGGGAAGCGGCCCAGATACGCAGTATTTT. Translation: CASSRGSGPDTQYF.